A single sample is the source of the 23 T cell receptor beta chains below, sequenced in a study of blood T cell repertoires in COVID-19. Clones were read by immunoSEQ multiplex PCR, and TCRdb kept only the in-frame ones, dropping some. The repertoire has about 140,000 clones, 76% of them found once; the top ten carry 4.5%. The specimen sequenced was peripheral blood. The source is an elderly woman with active or convalescent COVID-19.

This chain uses TRBV15 with TRBJ2-3, with 10 bases matching TRBD1. CDR3 length equals 15 residues. V shed 8 bases and J 1 base; nucleotides not matched to a gene: 6. Germline assignment: CDR1 LNHNV and CDR2 YYDKDF (reference sequence). The CDR3 DNA is TGTGCCACCGAGACAGGGGGCGCCGGCACAGATACGCAGTATTTT. Protein sequence: CATETGGAGTDTQYF. The variable domain in full, with the rest retrieved from reference TRBV15 and TRBJ2-3, is DAMVIQNPRYQVTQFGKPVTLSCSQTLNHNVMYWYQQKSSQAPKLLFHYYDKDFNNEADTPDNFQSRRPNTSFCFLDIRSPGLGDTAMYLCATETGGAGTDTQYFGPGTRLTVL.

The DNA for the CDR3 is TGTGCCAGCAGTAGCGCTGGCGGGGGGTTTTACTATGGCTACACCTTC. Translation gives CASSSAGGGFYYGYTF. The chain joins TRBV2 to TRBJ1-2, with TRBD1 as a possible D gene (5 bases). This CDR3 region has 16 residues. From germline, CDR1 is SNHLY and CDR2 FYNNEI. With 5 bases removed from V and 3 bases from J, the gap between germline ends came to 19 bases. Using reference TRBV2 and TRBJ1-2 for the parts outside the CDR3, the full variable domain is EPEVTQTPSHQVTQMGQEVILRCVPISNHLYFYWYRQILGQKVEFLVSFYNNEISEKSEIFDDQFSVERPDGSNFTLKIRSTKLEDSAMYFCASSSAGGGFYYGYTFGSGTRLTVV.

The gene calls are TRBV7-2 and TRBJ1-2; 7 bases agree with TRBD1. The CDR3 totals 15 residues. CDR1 is SGHTA, CDR2 FQGNSA, per germline. V was clipped by 5 bases and J by 8 bases; unmatched bases: 14. Here the CDR3 DNA reads TGTGCCAGCAGCGGTCCCGGGACAGCCTACTCCGGCTACACCTTC. Translation gives CASSGPGTAYSGYTF.

In its sample, this clone was seen a few times. J is TRBJ1-2 and V is TRBV21-1; the table's D gene call, TRBD1, was not cross checked with the DNA. TRBV21-1 is designated a pseudogene. CDR3 length: 18 amino acids. CDR3 nucleotides: TGTGCCAGCAGCAAGAGAGTTATCGTGGACAGGCGTTACTATGGCTACACCTTC. Translation gives CASSKRVIVDRRYYGYTF.

The rearrangement uses TRBV2 and TRBJ1-5, with a possible D match to TRBD1 (5 bases). Germline CDR1 and CDR2: SNHLY and FYNNEI. The CDR3 consists of 14 residues. V lost 6 bases, J lost 6 bases, and 15 bases lay in between. CDR3 loop: CASRVGGVAQPQHF. In DNA, the CDR3 is TGTGCCAGCAGGGTCGGGGGGGTGGCTCAGCCCCAGCATTTT. The variable domain in full, with the rest retrieved from reference TRBV2 and TRBJ1-5, is EPEVTQTPSHQVTQMGQEVILRCVPISNHLYFYWYRQILGQKVEFLVSFYNNEISEKSEIFDDQFSVERPDGSNFTLKIRSTKLEDSAMYFCASRVGGVAQPQHFGDGTRLSIL.

The chain's CDR3 is CASSEGARLTYGYTF. CDR3 DNA sequence: TGTGCCAGCAGTGAAGGGGCCAGGCTAACCTATGGCTACACCTTC. This rearrangement joins TRBV6-1 to TRBJ1-2; D gene uncertain. The CDR3 spans 15 residues. In germline, CDR1 is MNHNS, CDR2 SASEGT. V was clipped by 1 base and J by 4 bases, with 13 bases between them.

The chain is built from TRBV18 and TRBJ1-1; D remains ambiguous. Trimming shortened V by 1 base and J by 5 bases, and 14 bases separated the two germline ends. The CDR3 totals 15 residues. Germline lookup yields CDR1 KGHSH and CDR2 LQKENI. The CDR3 spells CASSPLADSITEAFF. As DNA, the CDR3 is TGTGCCAGCTCACCACTGGCGGATTCTATTACTGAAGCTTTCTTT.

The chain links TRBV19 to TRBJ2-3; 10 bases are a match to TRBD2. Germline-derived CDR1 and CDR2 are LNHDA and SQIVND (reference sequence). V gave up 5 bases and J gave up 2 bases; unmatched junction bases: 4. This CDR3 spans 15 amino acids. The CDR3 region has the DNA TGTGCCAGTAGTTTCACTAGCGGGACCACAGATACGCAGTATTTT. Translation gives CASSFTSGTTDTQYF.

The chain employs TRBV19 and TRBJ1-1; the D is unclear. Trimming took 2 bases from V and 0 from J, leaving 7 bases between them. This CDR3 contains 14 residues. Germline CDR1 LNHDA, CDR2 SQIVND (reference sequence). CDR3 sequence (DNA): TGTGCCAGTAGTATAACAGTCATGAACACTGAAGCTTTCTTT. It translates to CASSITVMNTEAFF.

CDR3 sequence reads: CASSRLGGGAYEQYF. As DNA, the CDR3 is TGCGCCAGCAGCCGGCTTGGAGGGGGGGCTTACGAGCAGTACTTC. The chain employs TRBV5-1 and TRBJ2-7, with a possible D match to TRBD2 (7 bases). The length of the CDR3 is 15 residues. The germline V gene has CDR1 SGHRS and CDR2 YFSETQ. The V and J ends lost 4 bases and 4 bases respectively, with 18 bases between them.

The J gene is TRBJ2-7, the V gene TRBV19, with 8 bases fitting TRBD2. The CDR3 consists of 15 residues. The J segment lost 2 bases and the V segment lost 5 bases, leaving 8 bases of the junction unmatched. The germline CDR1 and CDR2 sequences are LNHDA and SQIVND (reference sequence). In DNA, the CDR3 is TGTGCCAGTAGTCGGGCGGGGGGCCTTCCCTACGAGCAGTACTTC. This gives the protein CASSRAGGLPYEQYF.

This clone appeared a few times. The chain joins TRBV6-2 or TRBV6-3 to TRBJ2-7, with D perhaps TRBD2 (7 bases). The CDR3 has 16 amino acids. Trimming stripped 0 bases from V and 3 bases from J, with 15 bases between. Looked up from germline, CDR1 is MNHEY and CDR2 is SVGEGT. The CDR3 protein is CASSYSVGGGYYEQYF. The CDR3 bases are TGTGCCAGCAGTTACTCGGTTGGCGGGGGCTACTACGAGCAGTACTTC.

This clone was seen a single time. The chain recombines TRBV13 with TRBJ2-1, with TRBD2 as a possible D gene (6 bases). Germline values: CDR1 PRHDT, CDR2 FYEKMQ (reference sequence). V was trimmed by 0 bases and J by 4 bases, leaving 10 bases between them. The CDR3 loop spans 15 amino acids. This chain's CDR3 is CASSLGAGGYNEQFF. The DNA for the CDR3 is TGTGCCAGCAGCTTAGGGGCCGGGGGTTACAATGAGCAGTTCTTC.

The rearrangement joins TRBV19 to TRBJ2-3; 7 bases fit TRBD1. This CDR3 region has 14 residues. Unmatched junction bases numbered 8, after V lost 5 bases and J lost 6 bases. Germline values: CDR1 LNHDA, CDR2 SQIVND (reference sequence). CDR3 coding DNA: TGTGCCAGTAGTGCAAGACAGGGTGGGGATACGCAGTATTTT. Translating it yields CASSARQGGDTQYF. The entire variable domain, with the rest obtained from reference TRBV19 and TRBJ2-3, is as follows: DGGITQSPKYLFRKEGQNVTLSCEQNLNHDAMYWYRQDPGQGLRLIYYSQIVNDFQKGDIAEGYSVSREKKESFPLTVTSAQKNPTAFYLCASSARQGGDTQYFGPGTRLTVL.

The genes are TRBV11-2 and TRBJ2-2; D gene uncertain. Germline CDR1 reads SGHAT; CDR2 reads FQNNGV. The CDR3 loop spans 13 amino acids. The V gene lost 2 bases and the J gene lost 5 bases, with 6 bases spanning the gap. CDR3 in DNA: TGTGCCAGCAGCTTAAAGCTGACCGGGGAGCTGTTTTTT. Its protein is CASSLKLTGELFF.

The chain combines TRBV10-3 with TRBJ1-1; 7 bases agree with TRBD1. Germline trimming cut 5 bases from V and 11 bases from J; bases unmatched to any gene: 8. Germline assignment: CDR1 ENHRY and CDR2 SYGVKD. The length of the CDR3 is 12 residues. The CDR3 DNA follows: TGTGCCATCAGTAACAACAGGGGAGATGCTTTCTTT. Translation gives CAISNNRGDAFF.

The rearrangement uses TRBV5-1 and TRBJ2-2; TRBD1 is a possible D gene (6 bases). V was shortened by 3 bases and J by 5 bases, with 14 bases between the two germline ends. Germline CDR1 reads SGHRS; CDR2 reads YFSETQ. This CDR3 has 15 residues. The CDR3 reads CASSYQQGLTGELFF. Written as DNA, the CDR3 is TGCGCCAGCAGCTATCAACAGGGCCTTACCGGGGAGCTGTTTTTT.

This clone was recorded a few times. V and J are TRBV5-5 and TRBJ2-6; 7 bases agree with TRBD1. V shed 6 bases and J 1 base; nucleotides not matched to a gene: 7. The V gene's germline CDR1 is SGHKS and CDR2 YYEKEE (reference sequence). The CDR3 contains 16 residues. DNA for the CDR3: TGTGCCAGCACCTCGGCAGGGGGTTCTGGGGCCAACGTCCTGACTTTC. It yields the protein CASTSAGGSGANVLTF.

V gene TRBV2 combines with J gene TRBJ1-4; no clear D gene. CDR3 length: 15 residues. The germline CDR1 and CDR2 sequences are SNHLY and FYNNEI. V lost 6 bases to trimming and J lost 0 bases, with 11 bases between them. The CDR3 loop reads CASRRQESTNEKLFF. The CDR3 DNA reads TGTGCCAGCAGACGCCAGGAATCAACTAATGAAAAACTGTTTTTT.

This clone was detected only once. This chain connects TRBV7-8 to TRBJ1-5, with 7 nucleotides matching TRBD1. From germline, CDR1 is SGHVS and CDR2 FQNEAQ. Trimming removed 5 bases from V and 9 bases from J; junction bases left unmatched: 16. The CDR3 has 16 amino acids. The CDR3 region is CASSPGGTDPFRPQHF. The CDR3 coding sequence is TGTGCCAGCAGCCCAGGAGGGACAGACCCCTTCCGGCCCCAGCATTTT.

This chain joins TRBV5-6 and TRBJ2-7; D possibly corresponds to TRBD2 (5 bases). V was trimmed by 0 bases and J by 6 bases, leaving 13 bases between them. Germline V gene data show CDR1 as SGHDT and CDR2 as YYEEEE. CDR3 length equals 14 residues. The CDR3 bases are TGTGCCAGCAGCTTGGTTGAGGGTGGCGTCGAGCAGTACTTC. Its translation is CASSLVEGGVEQYF.

The V and J genes are TRBV7-9 and TRBJ2-5, with 10 bases fitting TRBD1. The ends lost 3 bases at V and 4 bases at J; junction bases unmatched: 8. CDR1 and CDR2 (germline): SEHNR, FQNEAQ (reference sequence). The CDR3 loop spans 16 amino acids. DNA of the CDR3: TGTGCCAGCAGCTTGTCGGCGGGGACAGGGGCAGAGACCCAGTACTTC. It specifies CASSLSAGTGAETQYF.

This chain joins TRBV5-1 and TRBJ1-1, with TRBD1 matching over 7 bases. Germline CDR1 and CDR2: SGHRS and YFSETQ. The V gene end was trimmed by 2 bases and the J gene end by 1 base; junction bases not matched to a gene: 8. The CDR3 has 16 amino acids. Written as DNA, the CDR3 is TGCGCCAGCAGCTTCCTAAATCAGGGGGGGAACACTGAAGCTTTCTTT. This encodes CASSFLNQGGNTEAFF.